This TCR beta chain was documented in a study of T cells after yellow fever vaccination. Study-level information: Some fractions had low cell numbers, and these were prepared with SMART-Seq v4 Ultra Low Input.

Study-wide findings and caveats: The secondary response showed a weaker magnitude and a faster peak, day 5 versus 15.

This CDR3 has 16 amino acids. In germline, CDR1 is SGHRS, CDR2 YFSETQ. The ends lost 0 bases at V and 9 bases at J; junction bases unmatched: 8. The sample holds a few counts of this clonotype. Its target is unknown. 5'RACE template switching added a universal primer site and UMIs to TCR cDNA. One entry per CDR3 protein, called by TCRdb with MiXCR from the 5' RACE reads. The sample has hundreds of thousands of distinct CDR3 sequences; about 19% are singletons. The TCR was taken from a man aged 25-45 years who received the YFV17D yellow fever vaccine. The source was PBMCs, collected 15 days after the yellow fever booster vaccination. The chain joins TRBV5-1 to TRBJ2-1; 11 bases are shared with TRBD2. The CDR3 DNA reads TGCGCCAGCAGCTTGGTAACTAGCGGGAGTATAGGTGAGCAGTTCTTC. This sequence encodes CASSLVTSGSIGEQFF.